The 17 T cell receptor beta chains presented below share a single source sample, sequenced in a study of blood T cell repertoires in COVID-19. Profiling relied on immunoSEQ multiplex PCR, and the TCRdb table lists in-frame clones only, not all of them. The sample holds a few hundred thousand clones, 90% seen once. Sequencing was performed on PBMCs or T cells enriched from blood (not recorded which). These receptors were obtained from a man aged 18 to 35 who had recovered from COVID-19.

CDR3 coding DNA: TGTGCCACCAGTGATTCAGCGGACGGTAGCAATCAGCCCCAGCATTTT. Protein sequence: CATSDSADGSNQPQHF. V is TRBV24-1 and J is TRBJ1-5, with D unclear. Per germline, CDR1 KGHDR and CDR2 SFDVKD. The CDR3 extends over 16 amino acids. V shed 2 bases and J shed 0 bases, with 10 bases lying between them.

This clone has just one count. The chain recombines TRBV7-8 with TRBJ1-6, with a tentative D call TRBD1 (5 bases). Trimming stripped 4 bases from V and 9 bases from J, with 16 bases between. The CDR3 consists of 15 residues. Germline loops: CDR1 SGHVS, CDR2 FQNEAQ. CDR3 residues: CASSYSRGTRSPLHF. DNA of the CDR3: TGTGCCAGCAGCTATAGTAGGGGAACTCGTTCACCCCTCCACTTT. Together with reference TRBV7-8 and TRBJ1-6, the CDR3 gives the full variable domain: GAGVSQSPRYKVAKRGQDVALRCDPISGHVSLFWYQQALGQGPEFLTYFQNEAQLDKSGLPSDRFFAERPEGSVSTLKIQRTQQEDSAVYLCASSYSRGTRSPLHFGNGTRLTVT.

The sample holds one count of this clone. The CDR3 region has the DNA TGTGCCAGCAGCCCCGGGACAGGCCGCTCTGGAAACACCATATATTTT. Translation gives CASSPGTGRSGNTIYF. The V and J genes are TRBV5-6 and TRBJ1-3, with TRBD1 identical over 8 bases. Trimming at V came to 4 bases and at J to 0 bases, leaving 6 bases not matched to a gene. This CDR3 spans 16 amino acids. Looked up from germline, CDR1 is SGHDT and CDR2 is YYEEEE.

The chain recombines TRBV30 with TRBJ1-5; a possible D gene is TRBD1 (5 bases). The CDR3 extends over 14 amino acids. V shed 1 base and J shed 4 bases, with 11 bases lying between them. CDR1 is GTSNPN and CDR2 is SVGIG in the germline V gene (reference sequence). CDR3 nucleotide sequence: TGTGCCTGGAGTGGGGGGGGGAGAAATCAGCCCCAGCATTTT. Protein sequence: CAWSGGGRNQPQHF.

The chain is built from TRBV3-1 (or the pseudogene TRBV3-2) and TRBJ2-3; D uncertain. There are 14 residues in the CDR3. Germline V CDR1 and CDR2: LGHDT, YNNKEL (reference sequence). Trimming took off 5 bases at V and 0 bases at J, with 9 bases between the two ends. The CDR3 sequence is CASSGLRSTDTQYF. The CDR3 DNA sequence: TGTGCCAGCAGCGGGTTGCGGAGCACAGATACGCAGTATTTT.

This clone has just one count. This rearrangement joins TRBV5-6 to TRBJ2-5; 10 positions agree with TRBD1. The J segment lost 1 base and the V segment lost 4 bases, leaving 7 bases of the junction unmatched. This CDR3 is built from 16 residues. Germline V gene sequence: CDR1 SGHDT, CDR2 YYEEEE. CDR3 region: CASSRDRGHSQETQYF. The CDR3 nucleotides are TGTGCCAGCAGCAGGGACAGGGGACATTCCCAAGAGACCCAGTACTTC.

This chain joins TRBV2 and TRBJ1-1; 9 bases are shared with TRBD1. J was trimmed by 1 base and V by 2 bases; bases with no gene match: 5. Looked up from germline, CDR1 is SNHLY and CDR2 is FYNNEI. This CDR3 is built from 16 residues. CDR3 in DNA: TGTGCCAGCAGTGAACCTGGGACAGGGAAGAACACTGAAGCTTTCTTT. It is translated as CASSEPGTGKNTEAFF.

The chain joins TRBV2 to TRBJ2-2; TRBD2 aligns across 8 bases. The germline V gene has CDR1 SNHLY and CDR2 FYNNEI. The length of the CDR3 is 14 residues. V shed 6 bases, J shed 0 bases, and the junction held 0 bases outside the gene matches. CDR3 nucleotides: TGTGCCAGCAGACTAGCGGCGAACACCGGGGAGCTGTTTTTT. Translating gives CASRLAANTGELFF.

Here the CDR3 DNA reads TGCGCCAGCAGCTTGGGGCGTGGGGGACAGGGGAATGAAAAACTGTTTTTT. It specifies CASSLGRGGQGNEKLFF. The rearrangement links TRBV5-1 to TRBJ1-4; 10 positions match TRBD1. Germline V gene lookup returns CDR1 SGHRS and CDR2 YFSETQ. The CDR3 totals 17 residues. J was trimmed by 5 bases and V by 0 bases; bases with no gene match: 7. Variable domain in full (rest from reference TRBV5-1 and TRBJ1-4): KAGVTQTPRYLIKTRGQQVTLSCSPISGHRSVSWYQQTPGQGLQFLFEYFSETQRNKGNFPGRFSGRQFSNSRSEMNVSTLELGDSALYLCASSLGRGGQGNEKLFFGSGTQLSVL.

The chain couples TRBV7-8 to TRBJ2-3; a possible D gene is TRBD1 (5 bases). This CDR3 region has 16 residues. V lost 4 bases and J lost 4, with 18 bases in between. CDR1 is SGHVS and CDR2 is FQNEAQ in the germline V gene. This CDR3 is CASSSKGVAASDTQYF. The CDR3 DNA reads TGTGCCAGCAGCTCCAAAGGGGTGGCAGCCTCAGATACGCAGTATTTT.

The chain employs TRBV5-4 and TRBJ2-3; 9 nucleotides line up with TRBD2. CDR3 length equals 15 residues. Germline V gene lookup returns CDR1 SGHNT and CDR2 YYREEE (reference sequence). Germline trimming cut 2 bases from V and 1 base from J; bases unmatched to any gene: 2. The CDR3 nucleotides read TGTGCCAGCAGCTTTAGCGGGAGCCGCACAGATACGCAGTATTTT. It codes for CASSFSGSRTDTQYF.

V gene TRBV30 combines with J gene TRBJ1-6; D possibly corresponds to TRBD1 (6 bases). CDR1 is GTSNPN and CDR2 is SVGIG in the germline V gene (reference sequence). There are 14 residues in the CDR3. V was shortened by 0 bases and J by 3 bases, with 6 bases between the two germline ends. The CDR3 nucleotides read TGTGCCTGGAGTGTAGGGGGCTATAATTCACCCCTCCACTTT. It specifies CAWSVGGYNSPLHF.

This rearrangement joins TRBV3-1 (or the pseudogene TRBV3-2) to TRBJ2-3; TRBD2 matches 10 bases. The CDR3 is 18 amino acids. The V segment lost 0 bases and the J segment 3 bases; nucleotides outside the gene matches: 9. Per germline, CDR1 LGHDT and CDR2 YNNKEL (reference sequence). The CDR3 loop is CASSQDMLAGASTDTQYF. The CDR3 DNA is TGTGCCAGCAGCCAAGATATGCTAGCGGGAGCGTCTACAGATACGCAGTATTTT.

The chain recombines TRBV29-1 with TRBJ1-2, with 7 positions matching TRBD1. Germline CDR1 and CDR2: SQVTM and ANQGSEA. Germline trimming cut 7 bases from V and 8 bases from J; bases unmatched to any gene: 7. The CDR3 spans 11 residues. CDR3 region: CSGTGTEGYTF. The CDR3 DNA is TGCAGCGGTACCGGGACAGAGGGCTACACCTTC.

J is TRBJ2-1 and V is TRBV5-6; 14 nucleotides line up with TRBD2. The J segment lost 3 bases and the V segment lost 5 bases, leaving 7 bases of the junction unmatched. The CDR3 is 17 amino acids. The germline V gene has CDR1 SGHDT and CDR2 YYEEEE. The CDR3 nucleotides are TGTGCCAGCAGACCGGGACTAGCGGGGGTACTCTACAATGAGCAGTTCTTC. Its protein is CASRPGLAGVLYNEQFF.

This sequence joins TRBV9 and TRBJ1-2; 8 bases are shared with TRBD1. J gave up 5 bases and V 3 bases, and 3 bases lay outside the gene matches. Germline-derived CDR1 and CDR2 are SGDLS and YYNGEE. This CDR3 has 13 amino acids. The CDR3 loop reads CASSADRAYGYTF. The DNA for the CDR3 is TGTGCCAGCAGCGCGGACAGGGCTTATGGCTACACCTTC.

The chain is built from TRBV10-2 and TRBJ2-2, with D perhaps matching TRBD1 (6 bases). This CDR3 comprises 15 residues. V was trimmed by 1 base and J by 4 bases, leaving 10 bases between them. Germline V lookup: CDR1 WSHSY, CDR2 SAAADI. The CDR3: CASSELGRGTGELFF. The CDR3 region has the DNA TGCGCCAGCAGTGAGTTGGGCAGGGGCACCGGGGAGCTGTTTTTT.